This passage covers 15 T cell receptor beta chains from one sample sequenced in a study of shared clonotypes between healthy human individuals. Here immunoSEQ multiplex PCR was the method, and the copy in TCRdb shows in-frame clones only, minus some. The profile shows about 2 million clones, about 94% of them singletons. CD45RO-negative CD8 cells positively selected for CCR7 made up the naive population, which excluded terminally differentiated effector memory CD45RA+ cells. Sequences were obtained from naive CD8+ T cells sorted from blood. These receptors were obtained from a man between 18 and 35 years old in good health.

The chain employs TRBV19 and TRBJ2-1; 7 bases are shared with TRBD2. The germline CDR1 and CDR2 sequences are LNHDA and SQIVND (reference sequence). Trimming took 5 bases from V and 8 from J; bases not matched to a gene: 12. The CDR3 is made up of 15 amino acids. CDR3: CASSPVSGAWDEQFF. CDR3 nucleotides: TGTGCCAGTAGTCCTGTAAGCGGGGCTTGGGATGAGCAGTTCTTC.

The V gene is TRBV7-2, the J gene TRBJ1-6; no firm D call. The CDR3 extends over 15 amino acids. CDR1 is SGHTA, CDR2 FQGNSA, per germline. V was pared by 8 bases and J by 10 bases, with 21 bases between. CDR3 residues: CASGLGPQAGSPLHF. The CDR3 DNA is TGTGCCAGCGGCCTAGGACCCCAGGCGGGGTCACCCCTCCACTTT. The full variable domain, completed using reference TRBV7-2 and TRBJ1-6, is GAGVSQSPSNKVTEKGKDVELRCDPISGHTALYWYRQSLGQGLEFLIYFQGNSAPDKSGLPSDRFSAERTGGSVSTLTIQRTQQEDSAVYLCASGLGPQAGSPLHFGNGTRLTVT.

Notes on this clone: Within the sample, other DNA sequences also encode this same CDR3. The rearrangement uses TRBV30 and TRBJ1-5; unclear D gene. CDR1 and CDR2 (germline): GTSNPN, SVGIG (reference sequence). V was clipped by 2 bases and J by 5 bases, with 10 bases between them. The CDR3 has 13 amino acids. CDR3 sequence: CAWSRQADQPQHF. The CDR3 DNA sequence: TGTGCCTGGAGTCGCCAGGCCGATCAGCCCCAGCATTTT.

The chain employs TRBV7-9 and TRBJ2-5; TRBD2 agrees at 9 bases. The CDR3 covers 15 residues. Germline CDR1 SEHNR, CDR2 FQNEAQ (reference sequence). Trimming cost V 6 bases and J 0 bases; bases outside gene matches: 5. The DNA of the CDR3 is TGTGCCAGCAGGCGGACTAGCGCCAACCAAGAGACCCAGTACTTC. Protein sequence: CASRRTSANQETQYF.

The rearrangement joins TRBV12-2 to TRBJ2-7; the D call in the table, TRBD2, was not verified against the DNA. TRBV12-2 is reported as a pseudogene. The CDR3 extends over 16 amino acids. In nucleotides, the CDR3 is TGTGCAAGTCGTAGACCCTACCCGGAGGCGGCGAGGGAGCAGTACTTC. Translation: CASRRPYPEAAREQYF.

This clone was counted a single time. The chain carries TRBV18 and TRBJ1-1; no clear D. Germline V CDR1 and CDR2: KGHSH, LQKENI. Trimming took 1 base from V and 0 from J, leaving 9 bases between them. The CDR3 totals 15 residues. This CDR3 is CASSPLGALNTEAFF. DNA of the CDR3: TGTGCCAGCTCACCACTGGGAGCCCTGAACACTGAAGCTTTCTTT.

The chain combines TRBV9 with TRBJ2-2, with D possibly being TRBD1 or TRBD2 (5 bases each). The V and J ends lost 4 bases and 8 bases respectively, with 18 bases between them. CDR1 and CDR2 (germline): SGDLS, YYNGEE. The CDR3 length is 15 residues. CDR3 coding DNA: TGTGCCAGCAGCCGGTGGACCGTCGGGGCGGGGGAGCTGTTTTTT. The encoded protein is CASSRWTVGAGELFF.

The chain joins TRBV10-3 to TRBJ1-2, with D unresolved. Trimming removed 0 bases from V and 4 bases from J, with 12 bases in between. CDR1 is ENHRY and CDR2 is SYGVKD in the germline V gene. The CDR3 is 15 residues long. CDR3 sequence: CAISESDRPGYGYTF. The CDR3 nucleotides read TGTGCCATCAGTGAGTCGGACCGTCCTGGCTATGGCTACACCTTC.

The chain joins TRBV7-2 to TRBJ2-3; either TRBD1 or TRBD2 may supply D (5 bases each). The CDR3 spans 15 residues. Trimming shortened V by 0 bases and J by 0 bases, and 7 bases separated the two germline ends. Germline V gene data show CDR1 as SGHTA and CDR2 as FQGNSA. CDR3 sequence reads: CASSLAWDSTDTQYF. CDR3 in DNA: TGTGCCAGCAGCTTAGCTTGGGACAGCACAGATACGCAGTATTTT.

The rearrangement uses TRBV7-9 and TRBJ2-5; D possibly corresponds to TRBD2 (6 bases). Germline V gene data show CDR1 as SEHNR and CDR2 as FQNEAQ (reference sequence). The V end lost 8 bases, the J end lost 4 bases, and 11 bases lay between the germline ends. The CDR3 is 12 amino acids. In nucleotides, the CDR3 is TGTGCCAGCGGGGGGTATAGAGAGACCCAGTACTTC. It translates to CASGGYRETQYF.

V gene TRBV7-9 combines with J gene TRBJ1-2; TRBD1 might be the D (6 bases). Germline V lookup: CDR1 SEHNR, CDR2 FQNEAQ (reference sequence). V gave up 3 bases and J gave up 0 bases, with 20 bases separating them. CDR3 length equals 18 residues. The CDR3 loop reads CASSLGAEARSPNYGYTF. In DNA form, the CDR3 reads TGTGCCAGCAGCTTGGGGGCCGAGGCCCGCTCCCCTAACTATGGCTACACCTTC.

Regarding this clone: This sample includes further DNA sequences coding for the same CDR3. The V gene is TRBV13, the J gene TRBJ2-1, with 11 positions matching TRBD2. V dropped 4 bases and J dropped 2; count of bases not matched to a gene: 1. The CDR3 is 15 amino acids. The germline CDR1 and CDR2 sequences are PRHDT and FYEKMQ (reference sequence). Here the CDR3 DNA reads TGTGCCAGCAGCTCGACTAGCGGGGCCTACAATGAGCAGTTCTTC. Its translation: CASSSTSGAYNEQFF.

In the case of this clone: This sample includes further DNA sequences coding for the same CDR3. The chain is built from TRBV7-9 and TRBJ2-6; D remains unclear. CDR3 length equals 13 residues. Germline lookup yields CDR1 SEHNR and CDR2 FQNEAQ (reference sequence). Trimming cost V 1 base and J 4 bases, with 2 bases left between them. CDR3 DNA sequence: TGTGCCAGCAGCTTAGTAGGGGCCAACGTCCTGACTTTC. Translation: CASSLVGANVLTF.

The chain links TRBV28 to TRBJ2-3; 7 nucleotides match TRBD1. The CDR3 extends over 14 amino acids. Unmatched junction bases numbered 9, after V lost 8 bases and J lost 4 bases. Per germline, CDR1 MDHEN and CDR2 SYDVKM. The CDR3 nucleotides are TGTGCCAGCCGGCAGACAGGGTCTTCAGATACGCAGTATTTT. Translating it yields CASRQTGSSDTQYF.

This clone was seen a single time. The chain recombines TRBV30 with TRBJ2-3; possibly TRBD2 for D (6 bases). V lost 0 bases and J lost 6, with 16 bases in between. Germline lookup yields CDR1 GTSNPN and CDR2 SVGIG (reference sequence). This CDR3 contains 15 residues. In DNA form, the CDR3 reads TGTGCCTGGAGTGTAGGAGCCGGAGGGAGCGATACGCAGTATTTT. Protein: CAWSVGAGGSDTQYF.